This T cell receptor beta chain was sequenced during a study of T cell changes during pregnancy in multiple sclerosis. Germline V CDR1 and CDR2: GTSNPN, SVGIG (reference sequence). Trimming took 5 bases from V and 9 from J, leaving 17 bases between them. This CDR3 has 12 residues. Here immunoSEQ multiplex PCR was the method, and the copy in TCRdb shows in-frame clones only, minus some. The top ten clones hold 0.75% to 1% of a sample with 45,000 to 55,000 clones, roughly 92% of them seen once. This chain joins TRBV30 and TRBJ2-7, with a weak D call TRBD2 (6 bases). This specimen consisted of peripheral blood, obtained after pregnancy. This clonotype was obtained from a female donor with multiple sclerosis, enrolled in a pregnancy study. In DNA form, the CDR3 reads TGTGCCTGGGGGAGAGGAGGGACGGGGCAGTACTTC. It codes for CAWGRGGTGQYF.